The 24 T cell receptor beta chains below come from one sample, sequenced in a study of blood T cells in healthy people across ages (dated by TCRdb to between 2015 and 2016). The library was produced with 5' RACE. This sample was sequenced with an Illumina HiSeq 2500. A second PCR of roughly 7 to 12 cycles was run with a J-beta primer mix and a sample-barcoded 5' primer. TCRdb trimmed the raw reads at Q25, called clones with MiXCR and kept productive beta chains. Merged by CDR3 protein, the rows form single entries marked with the most common genes and DNA. Within this sample are some 880,000 distinct CDR3 sequences, with about 36% of them counted one time only. The ten largest clones take up approximately 12% of the sample. Sequenced material: blood. The receptors were sampled from a man aged 18 to 35 in good health.

This chain connects TRBV2 to TRBJ2-1, with 8 bases aligning to TRBD2. Per the germline V gene, CDR1 is SNHLY and CDR2 is FYNNEI. There are 15 residues in the CDR3. V gave up 11 bases and J gave up 6 bases; unmatched junction bases: 15. The CDR3 here is CAGTSSRGGRNEQFF. In nucleotides, the CDR3 is TGTGCCGGCACGTCCTCTCGGGGGGGCCGCAATGAGCAGTTCTTC. Supplemented by reference TRBV2 and TRBJ2-1, the full variable domain reads EPEVTQTPSHQVTQMGQEVILRCVPISNHLYFYWYRQILGQKVEFLVSFYNNEISEKSEIFDDQFSVERPDGSNFTLKIRSTKLEDSAMYFCAGTSSRGGRNEQFFGPGTRLTVL.

This clonotype has just a few counts. This chain connects TRBV7-8 to TRBJ2-3; D is ambiguous. Per germline, CDR1 SGHVS and CDR2 FQNEAQ. V lost 5 bases and J 6 bases, leaving 12 bases between the germline ends. CDR3 length: 13 amino acids. The CDR3 region is CASSPVGSDTQYF. As DNA, the CDR3 is TGTGCCAGCAGCCCCGTGGGGTCGGATACGCAGTATTTT.

The rearrangement links TRBV29-1 to TRBJ1-4; D may be TRBD1 (5 bases). V lost 3 bases and J 9 bases, leaving 14 bases between the germline ends. The CDR3 extends over 13 amino acids. Germline assignment: CDR1 SQVTM and CDR2 ANQGSEA. The CDR3 DNA sequence: TGCAGCGTTGAGGGCAGGGTGAAGAAAAAACTGTTTTTT. It yields the protein CSVEGRVKKKLFF.

This sequence joins TRBV20-1 and TRBJ1-2; D call uncertain. This CDR3 is built from 14 residues. Germline CDR1 is DFQATT and CDR2 is SNEGSKA (reference sequence). V was trimmed by 0 bases and J by 2 bases, leaving 10 bases between them. Here the CDR3 reads CSARDVLRNYGYTF. CDR3 nucleotides: TGCAGTGCTAGAGATGTTCTGAGGAACTATGGCTACACCTTC.

Regarding this clonotype: A much more abundant neighbour one base away suggests this may be a read error. The rearrangement uses TRBV20-1 and TRBJ2-1; D perhaps matches TRBD1 (5 bases). The CDR3 sequence is 16 residues long. Trimming left V 3 bases short and J 10 bases short, with 25 bases between. Germline CDR1 reads DFQATT; CDR2 reads SNEGSKA (reference sequence). CDR3 loop: CSASGQGQLSSYEQFF. The CDR3 DNA sequence: TGCAGTGCTAGCGGGCAGGGTCAATTGAGCTCCTACGAGCAGTTCTTC.

This clonotype was counted a few times. The chain uses TRBV6-1 and TRBJ1-2; D remains unclear. From germline, CDR1 is MNHNS and CDR2 SASEGT. Trimming shortened V by 10 bases and J by 5 bases, and 14 bases separated the two germline ends. This CDR3 spans 12 amino acids. Here the CDR3 DNA reads TGTGCCACCTACGTCGGGGATTATGGCTACACCTTC. Its protein product is CATYVGDYGYTF.

There are a few counts of this clonotype. The chain couples TRBV5-1 to TRBJ2-7; 7 bases fit TRBD2. CDR3 length equals 14 residues. V gave up 2 bases and J gave up 0 bases; unmatched junction bases: 2. Germline CDR1 and CDR2: SGHRS and YFSETQ. The CDR3 spells CASSFGDYSYEQYF. In nucleotides, the CDR3 is TGCGCCAGCAGCTTCGGGGACTACTCCTACGAGCAGTACTTC.

The chain combines TRBV2 with TRBJ2-1; D is possibly TRBD2 (5 bases). This CDR3 is built from 15 residues. CDR1 is SNHLY and CDR2 is FYNNEI in the germline V gene. V lost 6 bases, J lost 8 bases, and 20 bases lay in between. CDR3: CASRQTRLAGDEQFF. In DNA, the CDR3 is TGTGCCAGCAGGCAGACCCGACTGGCCGGGGATGAGCAGTTCTTC.

The table lists this clonotype with a few counts. V and J are TRBV4-3 and TRBJ2-7, with D tentatively TRBD2 (6 bases). The V end lost 2 bases, the J end lost 4 bases, and 18 bases lay between the germline ends. This CDR3 is built from 16 residues. CDR1 and CDR2 from the germline V gene are LGHNA and YSLEER. The CDR3 spells CASSQSAFSGRYEQYF. CDR3 DNA: TGCGCCAGCAGCCAAAGCGCGTTTAGCGGACGTTACGAGCAGTACTTC.

Ten or more counts support this clonotype. This chain's CDR3 is CASSPGTGGLKTQYF. CDR3 bases: TGTGCCAGCTCACCCGGGACAGGGGGATTGAAGACCCAGTACTTC. This rearrangement joins TRBV18 to TRBJ2-5; 11 bases line up with TRBD1. The CDR3 contains 15 residues. Germline CDR1 is KGHSH and CDR2 is LQKENI. J gave up 6 bases and V 3 bases, and 6 bases lay outside the gene matches.

The chain joins TRBV29-1 to TRBJ2-3; 10 positions agree with TRBD2. Looked up from germline, CDR1 is SQVTM and CDR2 is ANQGSEA. The CDR3 length is 15 residues. V lost 4 bases, J lost 4 bases, and 8 bases stayed unmatched. The CDR3 nucleotides read TGCAGCGTTGTCTCTAGCGGGGGCCTCGCAGATACGCAGTATTTT. Amino acids: CSVVSSGGLADTQYF.

The chain has TRBV27 and TRBJ2-3; 10 bases line up with TRBD2. CDR1 is MNHEY and CDR2 is SMNVEV in the germline V gene (reference sequence). The CDR3 is 15 residues long. Trimming cost V 3 bases and J 5 bases; bases outside gene matches: 5. The CDR3 coding sequence is TGTGCCAGCAGTTTTAGCGGGGGGTCTGGAGATACGCAGTATTTT. Its protein is CASSFSGGSGDTQYF.

The V call is TRBV29-1, the J call TRBJ2-2; the D call may be TRBD1 or TRBD2 (5 bases each). This CDR3 spans 16 amino acids. Germline V gene data show CDR1 as SQVTM and CDR2 as ANQGSEA. Trimming took 5 bases from V and 2 from J, leaving 18 bases between them. CDR3 DNA: TGCAGCGTTTCCTTGTCCTCTCGGGGCAACACCGGGGAGCTGTTTTTT. This codes for CSVSLSSRGNTGELFF.

The chain couples TRBV12-3 or TRBV12-4 to TRBJ2-2, with TRBD1 as a possible D gene (6 bases). V was pared by 6 bases and J by 3 bases, with 14 bases between. The CDR3 is 15 residues long. The CDR3 loop is CASRPRTDYTGELFF. The DNA of the CDR3 is TGTGCCAGCAGACCGCGGACAGATTACACCGGGGAGCTGTTTTTT.

In regard to this clonotype: A read error may explain this, as a much larger clone is one base away. The rearrangement uses TRBV12-3 or TRBV12-4 and TRBJ2-7; the D is unclear. The CDR3 spans 16 residues. The CDR3 DNA reads as TGTGCCAGCAGCTTAGCCCCGCCGCCGACATCCAACGAGCAGTACTTC. This translates into CASSLAPPPTSNEQYF.

Remarks on this clonotype: Since a much larger clone is just one base distant, this may be a read error. CDR3 region: CASSWDGAYGYTF. The CDR3 DNA reads as TGCGCCAGCAGCTGGGACGGAGCCTATGGCTACACCTTC. This chain uses TRBV5-1 with TRBJ1-2, with a tentative D call TRBD1 (5 bases). CDR1 and CDR2 from the germline V gene are SGHRS and YFSETQ. The CDR3 runs to 13 residues. V was cut by 3 bases and J by 4 bases, with 10 bases left in between.

As regards this clonotype: A much larger clone sits a single nucleotide away, making a read error possible. The chain is built from TRBV20-1 and TRBJ2-3; the D is unclear. Between the trimmed V and J ends, which lost 3 bases and 0 bases, there was a span of 13 bases. Per the germline V gene, CDR1 is DFQATT and CDR2 is SNEGSKA (reference sequence). The CDR3 is 15 residues long. The CDR3, as DNA: TGCAGTGCTAGTCAGGCTAAACCTAGCACAGATACGCAGTATTTT. Protein: CSASQAKPSTDTQYF.

This clonotype was counted a few times. The V gene is TRBV4-3, the J gene TRBJ1-4; TRBD1 might be the D (5 bases). The CDR3 length is 15 residues. Trimming took 0 bases from V and 1 from J, leaving 6 bases between them. Germline V gene sequence: CDR1 LGHNA, CDR2 YSLEER. CDR3 protein: CASSQDQGTNEKLFF. The CDR3 DNA follows: TGCGCCAGCAGCCAAGATCAGGGAACTAATGAAAAACTGTTTTTT.

This clonotype was found a few times. The chain employs TRBV2 and TRBJ1-1; TRBD1 aligns across 7 bases. Germline CDR1 and CDR2: SNHLY and FYNNEI. This CDR3 comprises 14 residues. With 4 bases clipped from V and 7 bases from J, the junction kept 9 bases outside the gene matches. CDR3 amino acids: CASSVEGAGIEAFF. The DNA for the CDR3 is TGTGCCAGCAGTGTTGAGGGGGCAGGAATTGAAGCTTTCTTT.

CDR3 residues: CASSKQGANTGELFF. CDR3 nucleotide sequence: TGTGCCAGCAGTAAACAGGGTGCGAACACCGGGGAGCTGTTTTTT. This sequence joins TRBV2 and TRBJ2-2; tentative D call: TRBD1 (6 bases). Per germline, CDR1 SNHLY and CDR2 FYNNEI. The length of the CDR3 is 15 residues. Trimming removed 5 bases at V and 0 bases at J, with 10 bases between.

V and J are TRBV30 and TRBJ2-7; D unresolved. This CDR3 is 12 amino acids long. Trimming shortened V by 5 bases and J by 6 bases, and 14 bases separated the two germline ends. Germline CDR1 GTSNPN, CDR2 SVGIG (reference sequence). CDR3 region: CAWAPRIGEQYF. CDR3 DNA sequence: TGTGCCTGGGCCCCTCGGATCGGCGAGCAGTACTTC.

The V call is TRBV12-3 or TRBV12-4, the J call TRBJ2-3, with a weak D call TRBD2 (5 bases). The CDR3 is 15 amino acids. The V and J ends lost 6 bases and 2 bases respectively, with 15 bases between them. As DNA, the CDR3 is TGTGCCAGCAGCCCCTCAGCGGATCTCACAGATACGCAGTATTTT. Residues: CASSPSADLTDTQYF.

The chain combines TRBV3-1 with TRBJ2-2; a weak D match, TRBD2 (6 bases). Germline CDR1 reads LGHDT; CDR2 reads YNNKEL (reference sequence). V was shortened by 1 base and J by 6 bases, with 12 bases between the two germline ends. This CDR3 is built from 15 residues. CDR3 bases: TGTGCCAGCAGCCAAGGGAGGACTATATCCGGGGAGCTGTTTTTT. Its translation is CASSQGRTISGELFF.

This clonotype was seen only once. V and J are TRBV5-6 and TRBJ2-1, with D uncertain. The end of the DNA is better explained by TRBJ2-7, so the J call may be wrong. Germline loops: CDR1 SGHDT, CDR2 YYEEEE. The CDR3 loop spans 15 amino acids. In nucleotides, the CDR3 is TGTGCCAGCAGCTTGGATGTAGGCTCCTACAATGAGCAGTACTTC. Residues: CASSLDVGSYNEQYF.